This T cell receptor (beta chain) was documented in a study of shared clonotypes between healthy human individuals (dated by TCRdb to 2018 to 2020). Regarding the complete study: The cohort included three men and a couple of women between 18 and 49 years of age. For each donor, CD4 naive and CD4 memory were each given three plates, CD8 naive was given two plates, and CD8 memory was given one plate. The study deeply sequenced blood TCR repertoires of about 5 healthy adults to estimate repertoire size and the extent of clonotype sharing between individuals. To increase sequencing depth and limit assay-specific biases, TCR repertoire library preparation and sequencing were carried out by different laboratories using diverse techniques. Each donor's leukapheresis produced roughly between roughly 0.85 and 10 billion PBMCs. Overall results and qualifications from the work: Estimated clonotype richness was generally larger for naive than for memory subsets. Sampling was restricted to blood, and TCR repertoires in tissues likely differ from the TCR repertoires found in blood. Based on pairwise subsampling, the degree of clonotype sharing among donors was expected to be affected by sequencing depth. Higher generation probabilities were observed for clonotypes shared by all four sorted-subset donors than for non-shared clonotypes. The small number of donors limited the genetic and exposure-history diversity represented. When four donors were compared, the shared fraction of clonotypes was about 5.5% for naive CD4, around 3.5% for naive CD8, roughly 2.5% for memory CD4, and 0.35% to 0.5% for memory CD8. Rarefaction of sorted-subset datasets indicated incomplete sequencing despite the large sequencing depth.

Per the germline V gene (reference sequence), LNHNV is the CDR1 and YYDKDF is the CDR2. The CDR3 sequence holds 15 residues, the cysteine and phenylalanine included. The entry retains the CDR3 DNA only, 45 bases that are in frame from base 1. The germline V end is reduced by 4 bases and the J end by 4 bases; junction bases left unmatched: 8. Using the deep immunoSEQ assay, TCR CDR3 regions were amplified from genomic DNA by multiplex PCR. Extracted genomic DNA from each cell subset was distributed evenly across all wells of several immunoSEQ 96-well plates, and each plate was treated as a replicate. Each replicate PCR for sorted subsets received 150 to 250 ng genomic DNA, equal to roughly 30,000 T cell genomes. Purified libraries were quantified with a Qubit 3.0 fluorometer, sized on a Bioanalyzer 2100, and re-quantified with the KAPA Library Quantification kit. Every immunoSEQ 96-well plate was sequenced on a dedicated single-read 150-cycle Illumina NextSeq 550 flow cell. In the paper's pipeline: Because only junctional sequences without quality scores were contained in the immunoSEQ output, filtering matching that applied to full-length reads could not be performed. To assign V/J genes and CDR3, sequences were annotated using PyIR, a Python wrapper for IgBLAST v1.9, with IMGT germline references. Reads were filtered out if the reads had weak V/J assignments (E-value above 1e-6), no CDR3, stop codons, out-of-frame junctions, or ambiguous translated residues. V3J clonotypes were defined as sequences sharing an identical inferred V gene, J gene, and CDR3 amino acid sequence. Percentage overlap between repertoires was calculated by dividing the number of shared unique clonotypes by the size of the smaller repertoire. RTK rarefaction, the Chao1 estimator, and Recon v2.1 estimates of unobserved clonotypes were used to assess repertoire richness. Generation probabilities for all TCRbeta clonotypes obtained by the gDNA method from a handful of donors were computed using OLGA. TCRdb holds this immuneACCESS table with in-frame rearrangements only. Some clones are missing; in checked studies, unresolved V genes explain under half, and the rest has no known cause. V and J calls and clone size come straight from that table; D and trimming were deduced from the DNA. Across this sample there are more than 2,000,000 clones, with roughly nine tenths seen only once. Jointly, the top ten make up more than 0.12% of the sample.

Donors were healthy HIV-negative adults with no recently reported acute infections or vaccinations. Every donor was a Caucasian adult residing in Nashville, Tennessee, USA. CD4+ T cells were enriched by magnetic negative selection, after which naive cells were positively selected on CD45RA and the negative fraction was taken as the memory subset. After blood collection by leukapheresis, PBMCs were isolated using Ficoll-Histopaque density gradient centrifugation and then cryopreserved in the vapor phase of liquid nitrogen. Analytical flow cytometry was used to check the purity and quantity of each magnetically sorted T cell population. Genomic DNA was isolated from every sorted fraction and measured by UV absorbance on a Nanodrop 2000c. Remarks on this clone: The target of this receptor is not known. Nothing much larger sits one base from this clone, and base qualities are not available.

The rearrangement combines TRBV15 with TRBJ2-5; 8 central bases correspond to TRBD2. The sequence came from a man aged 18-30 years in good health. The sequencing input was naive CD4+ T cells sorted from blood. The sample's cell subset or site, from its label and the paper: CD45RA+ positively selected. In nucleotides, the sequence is TGTGCCACCAGCAATCTTGGACTAGCCCCAGAGACCCAGTACTTC. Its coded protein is CATSNLGLAPETQYF.